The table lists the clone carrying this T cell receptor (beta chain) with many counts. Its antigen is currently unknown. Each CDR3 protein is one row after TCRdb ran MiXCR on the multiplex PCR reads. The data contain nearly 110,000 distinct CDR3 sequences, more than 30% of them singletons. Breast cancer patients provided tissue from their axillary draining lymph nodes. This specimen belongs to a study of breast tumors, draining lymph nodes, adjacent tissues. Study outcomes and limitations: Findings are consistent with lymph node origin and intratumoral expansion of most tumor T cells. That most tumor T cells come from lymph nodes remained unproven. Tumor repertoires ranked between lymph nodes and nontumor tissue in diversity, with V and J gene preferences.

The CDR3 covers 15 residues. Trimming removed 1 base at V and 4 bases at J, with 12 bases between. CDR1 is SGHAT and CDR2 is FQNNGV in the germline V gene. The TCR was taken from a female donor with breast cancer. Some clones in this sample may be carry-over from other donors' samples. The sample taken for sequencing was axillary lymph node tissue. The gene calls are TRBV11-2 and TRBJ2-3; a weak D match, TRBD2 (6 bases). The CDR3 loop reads CASSLAGVWADTQYF. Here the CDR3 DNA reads TGTGCCAGCAGCTTAGCGGGAGTGTGGGCAGATACGCAGTATTTT.